This TCR beta chain was profiled in a study of blood T cell repertoires in COVID-19. Measured with immunoSEQ multiplex PCR; TCRdb has only the in-frame clones, and not every one. Here the sample spans around 330,000 clones, roughly 90% being singletons. The V gene's germline CDR1 is LNHDA and CDR2 SQIVND (reference sequence). This CDR3 has 12 amino acids. The table lists this clone with a count of one. The source is a woman aged 50 to 65 with active or convalescent COVID-19. The sample taken for sequencing was peripheral blood. The V call is TRBV19, the J call TRBJ1-5; D gene ambiguous. Here the CDR3 reads CESRDSNQPQHF. The CDR3 nucleotides are TGTGAGAGCCGGGATAGCAATCAGCCCCAGCATTTT.